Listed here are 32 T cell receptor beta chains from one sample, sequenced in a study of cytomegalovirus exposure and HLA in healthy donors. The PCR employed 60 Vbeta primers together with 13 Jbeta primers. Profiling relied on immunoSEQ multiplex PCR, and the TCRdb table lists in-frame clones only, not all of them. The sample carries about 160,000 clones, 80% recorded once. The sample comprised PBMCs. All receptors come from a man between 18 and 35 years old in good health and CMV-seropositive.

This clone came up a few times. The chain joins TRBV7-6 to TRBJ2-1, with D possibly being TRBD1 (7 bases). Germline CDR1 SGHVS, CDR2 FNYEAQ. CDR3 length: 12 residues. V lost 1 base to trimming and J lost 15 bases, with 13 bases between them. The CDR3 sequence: CASSLEGAGRFF. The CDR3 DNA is TGTGCCAGCAGCTTAGAGGGGGCGGGGAGGTTCTTC. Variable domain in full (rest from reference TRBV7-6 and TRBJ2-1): GAGVSQSPRYKVTKRGQDVALRCDPISGHVSLYWYRQALGQGPEFLTYFNYEAQQDKSGLPNDRFSAERPEGSISTLTIQRTEQRDSAMYRCASSLEGAGRFFGPGTRLTVL.

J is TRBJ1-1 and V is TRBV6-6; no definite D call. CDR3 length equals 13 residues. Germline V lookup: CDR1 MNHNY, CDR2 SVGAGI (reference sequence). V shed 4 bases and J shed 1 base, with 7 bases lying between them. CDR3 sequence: CASSWQENTEAFF. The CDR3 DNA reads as TGTGCCAGCAGTTGGCAGGAGAACACTGAAGCTTTCTTT.

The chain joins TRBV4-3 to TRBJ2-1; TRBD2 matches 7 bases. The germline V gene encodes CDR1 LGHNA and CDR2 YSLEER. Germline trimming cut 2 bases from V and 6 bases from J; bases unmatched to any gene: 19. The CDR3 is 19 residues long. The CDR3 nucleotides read TGCGCCAGCAGCCAACCAAAGGGCGGGAGAAGGGGCCCGGGCAATGAGCAGTTCTTC. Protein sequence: CASSQPKGGRRGPGNEQFF.

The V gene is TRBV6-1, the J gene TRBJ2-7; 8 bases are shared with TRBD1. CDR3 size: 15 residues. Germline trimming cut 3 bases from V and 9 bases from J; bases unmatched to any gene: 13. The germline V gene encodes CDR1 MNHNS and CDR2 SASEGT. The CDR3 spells CASSEYAGGETTQYF. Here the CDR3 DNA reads TGTGCCAGCAGTGAGTATGCAGGGGGCGAAACGACGCAGTACTTC.

CDR3 residues: CSVLEQPNTEAFF. The CDR3 nucleotides are TGCAGCGTTCTCGAACAGCCGAACACTGAAGCTTTCTTT. The rearrangement uses TRBV29-1 and TRBJ1-1; D call uncertain. CDR1 is SQVTM, CDR2 ANQGSEA, per germline. V lost 5 bases, J lost 1 base, and 11 bases lay in between. The CDR3 has 13 residues.

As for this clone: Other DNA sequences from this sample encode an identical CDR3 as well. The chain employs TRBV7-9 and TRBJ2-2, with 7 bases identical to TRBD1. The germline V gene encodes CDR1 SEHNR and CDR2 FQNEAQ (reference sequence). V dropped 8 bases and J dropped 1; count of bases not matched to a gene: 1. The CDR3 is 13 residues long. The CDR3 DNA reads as TGTGCCAGCCGACAGGGGAACACCGGGGAGCTGTTTTTT. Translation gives CASRQGNTGELFF.

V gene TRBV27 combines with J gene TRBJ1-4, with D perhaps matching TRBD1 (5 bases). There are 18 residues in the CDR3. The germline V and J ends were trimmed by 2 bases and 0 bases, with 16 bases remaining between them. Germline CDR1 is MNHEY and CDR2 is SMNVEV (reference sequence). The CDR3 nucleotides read TGTGCCAGCAGTTTACGTTCACAGGCGGGACCAACTAATGAAAAACTGTTTTTT. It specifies CASSLRSQAGPTNEKLFF.

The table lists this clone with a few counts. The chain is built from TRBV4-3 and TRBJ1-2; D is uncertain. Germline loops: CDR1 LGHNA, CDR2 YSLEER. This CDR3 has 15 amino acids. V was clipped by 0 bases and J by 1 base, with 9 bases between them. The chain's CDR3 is CASSQEVGLNYGYTF. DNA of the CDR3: TGCGCCAGCAGCCAAGAGGTCGGACTTAACTATGGCTACACCTTC.

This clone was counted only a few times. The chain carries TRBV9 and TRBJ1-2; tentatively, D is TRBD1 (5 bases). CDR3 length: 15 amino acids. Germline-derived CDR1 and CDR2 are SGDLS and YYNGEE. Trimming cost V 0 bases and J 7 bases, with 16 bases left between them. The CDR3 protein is CASSVVPGVNGGYTF. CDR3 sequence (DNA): TGTGCCAGCAGCGTAGTCCCGGGGGTGAATGGTGGCTACACCTTC. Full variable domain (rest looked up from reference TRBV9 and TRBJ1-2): DSGVTQTPKHLITATGQRVTLRCSPRSGDLSVYWYQQSLDQGLQFLIQYYNGEERAKGNILERFSAQQFPDLHSELNLSSLELGDSALYFCASSVVPGVNGGYTFGSGTRLTVV.

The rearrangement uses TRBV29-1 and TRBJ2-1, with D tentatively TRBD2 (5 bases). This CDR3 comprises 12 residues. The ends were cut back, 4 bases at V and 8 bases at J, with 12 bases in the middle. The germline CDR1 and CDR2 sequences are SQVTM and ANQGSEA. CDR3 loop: CSVVPGSHEQFF. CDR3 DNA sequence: TGCAGCGTTGTTCCGGGGAGCCATGAGCAGTTCTTC.

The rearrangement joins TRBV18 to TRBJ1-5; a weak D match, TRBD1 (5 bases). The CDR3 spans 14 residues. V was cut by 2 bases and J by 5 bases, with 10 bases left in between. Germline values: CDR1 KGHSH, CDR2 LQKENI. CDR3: CASSPSVGDQPQHF. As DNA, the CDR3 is TGTGCCAGCTCACCATCGGTAGGGGATCAGCCCCAGCATTTT.

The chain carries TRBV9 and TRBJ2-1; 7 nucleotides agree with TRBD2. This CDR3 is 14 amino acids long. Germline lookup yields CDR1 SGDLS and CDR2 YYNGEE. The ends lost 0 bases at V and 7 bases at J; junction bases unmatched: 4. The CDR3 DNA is TGTGCCAGCAGCGTAGGGGACTACGGTAATGAGCAGTTCTTC. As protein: CASSVGDYGNEQFF.

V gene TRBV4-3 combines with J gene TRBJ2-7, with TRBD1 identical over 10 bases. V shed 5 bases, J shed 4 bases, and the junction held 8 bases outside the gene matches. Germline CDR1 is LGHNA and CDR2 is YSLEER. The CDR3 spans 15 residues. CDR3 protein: CASSVGGQGRYEQYF. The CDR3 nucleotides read TGCGCCAGCAGCGTAGGGGGACAGGGGCGTTACGAGCAGTACTTC.

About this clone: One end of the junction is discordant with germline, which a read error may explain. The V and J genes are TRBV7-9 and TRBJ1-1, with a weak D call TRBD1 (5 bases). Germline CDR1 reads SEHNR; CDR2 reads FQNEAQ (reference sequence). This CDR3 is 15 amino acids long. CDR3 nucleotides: TGTTCCAGCAGTTTCCACAGGTACATGAACACTGAAGCTTTCTTT. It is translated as CSSSFHRYMNTEAFF.

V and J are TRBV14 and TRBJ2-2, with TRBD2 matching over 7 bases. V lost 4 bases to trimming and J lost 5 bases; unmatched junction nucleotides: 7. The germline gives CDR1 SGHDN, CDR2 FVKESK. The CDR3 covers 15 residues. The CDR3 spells CASSPLAGFTGELFF. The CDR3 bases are TGTGCCAGCAGCCCTTTAGCGGGTTTTACCGGGGAGCTGTTTTTT.

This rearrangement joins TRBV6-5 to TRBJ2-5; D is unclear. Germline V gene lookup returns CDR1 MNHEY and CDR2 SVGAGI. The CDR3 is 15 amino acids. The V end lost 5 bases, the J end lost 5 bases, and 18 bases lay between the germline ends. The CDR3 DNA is TGTGCCAGCAGTAAAACGCCAACAGCCCACGAGACCCAGTACTTC. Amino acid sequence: CASSKTPTAHETQYF.

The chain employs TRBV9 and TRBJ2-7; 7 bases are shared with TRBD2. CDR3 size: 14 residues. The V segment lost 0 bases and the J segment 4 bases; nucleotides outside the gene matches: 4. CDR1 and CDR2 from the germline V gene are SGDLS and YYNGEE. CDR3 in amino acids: CASSVGGGGYEQYF. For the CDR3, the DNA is TGTGCCAGCAGCGTAGGCGGGGGTGGGTACGAGCAGTACTTC.

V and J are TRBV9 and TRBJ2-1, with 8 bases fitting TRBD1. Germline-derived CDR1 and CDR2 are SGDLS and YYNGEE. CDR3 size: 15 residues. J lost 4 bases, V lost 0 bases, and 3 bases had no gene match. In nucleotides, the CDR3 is TGTGCCAGCAGCGTAGGTCAGGGGGCTTACAATGAGCAGTTCTTC. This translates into CASSVGQGAYNEQFF.

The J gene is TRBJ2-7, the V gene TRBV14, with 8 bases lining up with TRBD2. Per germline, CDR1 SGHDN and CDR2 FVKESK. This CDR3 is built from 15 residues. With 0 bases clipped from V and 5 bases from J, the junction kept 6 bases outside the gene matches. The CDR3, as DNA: TGTGCCAGCAGCCAAGATCGGGGGGGCCGCGACGAGCAGTACTTC. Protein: CASSQDRGGRDEQYF.

In DNA form, the CDR3 reads TGCAGCGTTGATCGGGGAACGGGCTATGGCTACACCTTC. This gives the protein CSVDRGTGYGYTF. The gene calls are TRBV29-1 and TRBJ1-2; unclear D gene. CDR3 length: 13 amino acids. V lost 3 bases and J lost 4, with 12 bases in between. The V gene's germline CDR1 is SQVTM and CDR2 ANQGSEA.

CDR3 loop: CASGQFSYEQYF. CDR3 sequence (DNA): TGTGCCAGCGGACAGTTCTCCTACGAGCAGTACTTC. The V and J genes are TRBV14 and TRBJ2-7, with D maybe TRBD1 (6 bases). V was cut by 8 bases and J by 0 bases, with 8 bases left in between. Germline-derived CDR1 and CDR2 are SGHDN and FVKESK. The CDR3 has 12 residues.

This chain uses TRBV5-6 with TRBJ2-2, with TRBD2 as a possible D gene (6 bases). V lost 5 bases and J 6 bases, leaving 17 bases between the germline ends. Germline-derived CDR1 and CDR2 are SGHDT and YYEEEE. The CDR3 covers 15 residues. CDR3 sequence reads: CASRSKEWGAGELFF. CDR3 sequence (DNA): TGTGCCAGCAGGTCCAAGGAGTGGGGGGCCGGGGAGCTGTTTTTT.

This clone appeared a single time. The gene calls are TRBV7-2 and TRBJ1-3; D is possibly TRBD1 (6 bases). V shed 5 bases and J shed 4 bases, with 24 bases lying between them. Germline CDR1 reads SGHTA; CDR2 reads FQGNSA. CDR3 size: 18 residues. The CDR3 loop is CASSLLSWVDSRGNTIYF. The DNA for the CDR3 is TGTGCCAGCAGCCTACTTAGTTGGGTGGACAGCCGAGGAAACACCATATATTTT.

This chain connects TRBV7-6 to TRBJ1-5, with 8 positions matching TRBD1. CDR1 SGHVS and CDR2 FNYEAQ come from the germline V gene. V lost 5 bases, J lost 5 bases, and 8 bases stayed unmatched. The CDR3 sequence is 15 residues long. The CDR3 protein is CASSPGQGLYQPQHF. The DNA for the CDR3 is TGTGCCAGCAGCCCCGGACAGGGTTTATATCAGCCCCAGCATTTT.

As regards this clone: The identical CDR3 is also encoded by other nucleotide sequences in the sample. This CDR3 is CSVPQGNTGELFF. In DNA, the CDR3 is TGCAGCGTTCCTCAGGGAAACACCGGGGAGCTGTTTTTT. V usage is TRBV29-1 and J usage is TRBJ2-2; tentative D call: TRBD1 (5 bases). Germline lookup yields CDR1 SQVTM and CDR2 ANQGSEA. V lost 5 bases, J lost 2 bases, and 9 bases lay in between. This CDR3 has 13 residues.

The CDR3 loop reads CASSLDLYSGNTIYF. Here the CDR3 DNA reads TGTGCCAGCAGCCTAGATTTGTACTCTGGAAACACCATATATTTT. V usage is TRBV7-9 and J usage is TRBJ1-3; D not certain. CDR3 size: 15 residues. Germline-derived CDR1 and CDR2 are SEHNR and FQNEAQ (reference sequence). V lost 5 bases and J 0 bases, leaving 11 bases between the germline ends.

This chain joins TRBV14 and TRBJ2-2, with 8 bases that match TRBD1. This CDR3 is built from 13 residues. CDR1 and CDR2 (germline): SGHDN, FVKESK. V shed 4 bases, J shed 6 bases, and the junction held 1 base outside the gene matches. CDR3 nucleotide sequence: TGTGCCAGCAGCCCGACAGGGGCCGGGGAGCTGTTTTTT. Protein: CASSPTGAGELFF.

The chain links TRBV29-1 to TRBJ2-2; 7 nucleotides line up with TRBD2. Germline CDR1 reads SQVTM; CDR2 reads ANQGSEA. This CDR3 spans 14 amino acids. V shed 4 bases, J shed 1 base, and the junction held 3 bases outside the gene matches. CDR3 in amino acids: CSVGASGNTGELFF. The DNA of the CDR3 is TGCAGCGTTGGGGCTAGCGGGAACACCGGGGAGCTGTTTTTT.

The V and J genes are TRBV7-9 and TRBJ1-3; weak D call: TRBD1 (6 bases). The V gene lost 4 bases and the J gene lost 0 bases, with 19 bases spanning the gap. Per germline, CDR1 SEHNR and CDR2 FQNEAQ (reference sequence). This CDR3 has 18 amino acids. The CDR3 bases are TGTGCCAGCAGCTCCCTTAAAGCGTCGGACAGCTCTGGAAACACCATATATTTT. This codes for CASSSLKASDSSGNTIYF.

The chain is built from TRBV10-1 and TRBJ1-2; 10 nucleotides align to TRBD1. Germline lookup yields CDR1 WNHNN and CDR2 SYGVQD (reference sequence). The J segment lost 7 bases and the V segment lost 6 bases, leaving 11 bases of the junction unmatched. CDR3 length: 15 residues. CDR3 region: CASSPAGQGFVGYTF. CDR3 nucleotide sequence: TGCGCCAGCAGCCCCGCGGGACAGGGGTTCGTTGGCTACACCTTC.

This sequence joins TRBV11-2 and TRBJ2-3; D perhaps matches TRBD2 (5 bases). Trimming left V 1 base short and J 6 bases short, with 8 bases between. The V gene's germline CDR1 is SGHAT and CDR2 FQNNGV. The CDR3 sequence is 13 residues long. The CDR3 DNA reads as TGTGCCAGCAGCTTAGCGGAGGAGGATACGCAGTATTTT. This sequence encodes CASSLAEEDTQYF.

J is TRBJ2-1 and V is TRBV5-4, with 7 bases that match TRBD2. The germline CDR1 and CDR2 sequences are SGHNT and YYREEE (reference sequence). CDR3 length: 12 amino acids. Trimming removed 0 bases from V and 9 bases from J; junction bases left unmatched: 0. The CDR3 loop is CASSLGGSEQFF. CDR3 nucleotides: TGTGCCAGCAGCTTGGGCGGGAGTGAGCAGTTCTTC.